This entry lists 3 T cell receptor beta chains sequenced from one sample in a study of shared clonotypes between healthy human individuals. Assay: immunoSEQ multiplex PCR; the TCRdb copy retains only in-frame clones and omits some. The sample shows around 980,000 clones, 75% to 80% of them seen only once. Sequencing used memory CD4+ T cells from PBMCs. Described subset: CD45RA-negative fraction. These receptors came from a man younger than 35 in good health. Some clones in this sample may be carry-over from other donors' samples.

This chain links TRBV9 with TRBJ2-1; TRBD2 might be the D (5 bases). Germline CDR1 reads SGDLS; CDR2 reads YYNGEE. The CDR3 covers 15 residues. The V end was cut by 1 base, the J end by 3 bases, with 11 bases between. The CDR3: CASSVSWEYYNEQFF. The CDR3, as DNA: TGTGCCAGCAGCGTATCGTGGGAGTACTACAATGAGCAGTTCTTC.

This chain links TRBV7-9 with TRBJ2-3; 9 bases match TRBD1. There are 14 residues in the CDR3. In germline, CDR1 is SEHNR, CDR2 FQNEAQ (reference sequence). Trimming took 5 bases from V and 5 from J; bases not matched to a gene: 5. The CDR3 bases are TGTGCCAGCAGCCGGGACAGGGCCGGAGATACGCAGTATTTT. It specifies CASSRDRAGDTQYF.

The chain employs TRBV19 and TRBJ2-5; D call uncertain. V was cut by 5 bases and J by 5 bases, with 15 bases left in between. This CDR3 comprises 14 residues. Germline values: CDR1 LNHDA, CDR2 SQIVND (reference sequence). The CDR3 DNA reads TGTGCCAGTAGTTGGAGTATCCTCCGGGAGACCCAGTACTTC. It codes for CASSWSILRETQYF.